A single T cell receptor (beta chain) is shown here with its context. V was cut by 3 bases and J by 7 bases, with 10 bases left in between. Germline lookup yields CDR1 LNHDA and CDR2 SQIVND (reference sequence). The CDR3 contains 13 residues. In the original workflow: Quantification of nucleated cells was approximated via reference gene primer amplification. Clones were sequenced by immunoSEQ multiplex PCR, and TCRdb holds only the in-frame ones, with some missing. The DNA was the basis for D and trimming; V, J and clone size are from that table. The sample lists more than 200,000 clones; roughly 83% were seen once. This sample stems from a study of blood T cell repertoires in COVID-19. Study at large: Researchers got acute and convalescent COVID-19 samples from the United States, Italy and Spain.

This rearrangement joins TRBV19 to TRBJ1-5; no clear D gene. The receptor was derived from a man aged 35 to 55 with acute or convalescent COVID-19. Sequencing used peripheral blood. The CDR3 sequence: CASSMMGRQPQHF. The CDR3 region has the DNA TGTGCCAGTAGTATGATGGGCCGGCAGCCCCAGCATTTT.